This T cell receptor (beta chain) emerged from a study of beta chain features in type 1 diabetes. Study as a whole: Investigators examined roughly 99,000,000 sorted cells across all samples. Whole-study results and caveats: At VDJ recombination sites, type 1 diabetes patients had fewer insertions and more deleted nucleotides.

Comments on this clone: The antigen remains unidentified. The same CDR3 also results from other DNA sequences found in this sample.

Unmatched junction bases numbered 3, after V lost 2 bases and J lost 6 bases. The CDR3 runs 13 residues. Germline CDR1 KGHSH, CDR2 LQKENI. Stem cell-like memory, regulatory, central memory and naive CD4+ cells were sorted via CD45RO/CCR7/CD25/CD127/CD95/CD27. Since all of the isolated RNA was reverse transcribed, expressed TCRB transcripts were what got sequenced. About 3.6 million reads per sample on average were obtained from naive, central memory and regulatory T cell samples. Method: immunoSEQ multiplex PCR; TCRdb's copy keeps in-frame clones and lacks some. The data hold about 900,000 clones, with roughly a sixth observed a single time.

The receptor was derived from a woman between 18 and 30 years old in good health. The chain employs TRBV18 and TRBJ1-2; 7 bases map to TRBD1. The sample consisted of naive CD4+ T cells from blood. The DNA of the CDR3 is TGTGCCAGCTCACCAAGGGGGCAGGATGGCTACACCTTC. The encoded protein is CASSPRGQDGYTF.